This T cell receptor (beta chain) originates from a study of blood T cell repertoires in COVID-19. Deletions cut 0 bases from V and 2 bases from J, with 10 bases between. The germline CDR1 and CDR2 sequences are MGHRA and YSYEKL. The CDR3 consists of 15 residues. In assigning cohorts, the study relied on participant-reported clinical history. The protocol was immunoSEQ multiplex PCR, while the TCRdb copy is restricted to in-frame clones and leaves out a portion. The sample includes 350,000 to 400,000 clones, less than 90% seen only once; the top ten take 2.5% to 3%. This chain uses TRBV4-1 with TRBJ1-2; perhaps TRBD1 as D (5 bases). The sequenced sample was PBMCs or T cells enriched from blood (not recorded which). This clonotype was obtained from a woman aged 25-40 years who had recovered from COVID-19. The CDR3 DNA is TGCGCCAGCAGCCAAGATATTGGGGGGAACTATGGCTACACCTTC. Its translation: CASSQDIGGNYGYTF.